The text below deals with one T cell receptor beta chain. Only a few counts were recorded for this clonotype. Its antigen is currently not known. Per-base qualities were not stored, and no clone one base away is much larger. Ficoll-Paque density gradient centrifugation was the method used to isolate PBMCs. CDR1 and CDR2 are read off the germline V gene as KGHDR and SFDVKD. The CDR3 has 16 amino acids, counting the end cysteine and phenylalanine. The read is trimmed to its CDR3 DNA, 48 bases read in frame from base 1. Unmatched junction bases come to 10, with V trimmed by 3 bases and J by 6 bases. Sequenced using an Illumina NovaSeq 6000. Using 5'RACE with constant-segment primers, TCRalpha and TCRbeta cDNA libraries were constructed, with sample barcodes and unique molecular identifiers added in the process. RNA was extracted from every sample with Trizol reagent. Amplification of the libraries took two PCR steps, and the second step added a second sample barcode plus Illumina TruSeq adapters. The libraries were sequenced on an Illumina NovaSeq using 2 x 150 bp paired-end reads. For the original study's pipeline: Reads were demultiplexed and collapsed into UMI-guided consensus sequences with migec v1.2.7. Using mixcr v2.1.11, the UMI consensuses were aligned to TRA and TRB V and J templates and assembled into clonotypes. Clonotypes were classified as expanded or contracted when called significant by both edgeR and NoisET, with noise models trained on biological replicates. For edgeR calls, the cutoffs were a false discovery rate-adjusted p below 0.01 and a log2 fold-change threshold of 1. As an exploratory analysis of dynamics, PCA with hierarchical clustering was applied to max-normalized trajectories of the 1000 most abundant clonotypes. Separately sequenced CD4+ and CD8+ repertoires were used to assign the CD4 or CD8 phenotype of responding clones. TCRdb reprocessing: public reads trimmed at Q25 with fastp, clones called with MiXCR, in-frame beta chains kept. Rows are unified per CDR3 protein, each entry keeping the most common DNA and genes. It is TCRdb's table, rather than the study itself, that gives the V and J calls and clone size. Counted in this sample were about half a million distinct CDR3 sequences; over 15% of them appeared once. In total, the top ten clones hold around 12% of the sample.

This sample is drawn from a study of T-cell memory formation after mild COVID-19 (dated by TCRdb to the early 2020s). Describing the broader study: TCR sequence clusters from the two donors were found to be largely donor specific. Two young, previously healthy adult volunteers, one female and one male, were included in the cohort. T-cell clones expanding and contracting after mild COVID-19 in a couple of donors were tracked by longitudinal TCRalpha and TCRbeta repertoire sequencing. Results and caveats for the whole study, not just this receptor: From day 15 to 85, contracting clones showed balanced CD4/CD8 phenotypes, whereas a second wave of clones that expanded from day 15 to 37 leaned towards CD4+. Contracting CD4+ clones were found mainly in CM and EM memory subsets, while CD8+ clones were enriched in EMRA. The detection of some responding clones in pre-infection memory suggests that pre-existing cross-reactive memory T cells joined the SARS-CoV-2 response. Only a couple of mild cases were covered in the study, and larger cohorts including severe cases with pre-infection samples were considered necessary. The second-wave clones that peaked on day 37 were not confirmed to be SARS-CoV-2 specific.

Recombination connected TRBV24-1 to TRBJ2-7, with 10 bases in between that match TRBD1. The receptor comes from an adult woman who had mild COVID-19 (a few samples of this study predate the infection). The sample titles of this study are shuffled in the database, so cell type and time point are left out; the donor was told from shared clones. Material: PBMCs or a T cell subset sorted from them (not recorded which). The DNA sequence is given as TGTGCCACCAGTGATGCCCCGGGACAGGGGAATGGCGAGCAGTACTTC. Translated, this is CATSDAPGQGNGEQYF.